These 26 T cell receptor beta chains came from one sample sequenced in a study of human T cells and chemical hapten exposure. Described time point: patch test 1, 2 weeks after DPC sensitization. Treatment here: therapeutic diphenylcyclopropenone sensitization with weekly scalp DPC. TCRdb fed the RACE reads into MiXCR, producing one record per CDR3 protein. The sample lists 150,000 to 200,000 distinct CDR3 sequences, more than 12% seen once, with about 1.7% in the top ten. This sample comprised whole blood, obtained in connection with sensitization to the hapten diphenylcyclopropenone (DPC). Source of these receptors: a woman in her 30s with alopecia areata. Some clones in this sample may be carry-over from other donors' samples.

The chain joins TRBV12-3 or TRBV12-4 to TRBJ1-1; possibly TRBD1 for D (5 bases). The CDR3 sequence is 15 residues long. Trimming took off 2 bases at V and 10 bases at J, with 20 bases between the two ends. The CDR3 sequence is CASSLNGAQAGAAFF. The CDR3 region has the DNA TGTGCCAGCAGTTTAAACGGGGCTCAAGCCGGCGCAGCTTTCTTT.

This clonotype came up many times. The chain carries TRBV30 and TRBJ1-3; tentative D call: TRBD1 (6 bases). The germline gives CDR1 GTSNPN, CDR2 SVGIG (reference sequence). The V and J ends lost 4 bases and 4 bases respectively, with 14 bases between them. The CDR3 is 14 amino acids. In DNA, the CDR3 is TGTGCCTGGAAAGGGGCAGGGGCCGGAAACACCATATATTTT. Translating it yields CAWKGAGAGNTIYF. Based on the CDR3 plus reference TRBV30 and TRBJ1-3, the full variable domain is SQTIHQWPATLVQPVGSPLSLECTVEGTSNPNLYWYRQAAGRGLQLLFYSVGIGQISSEVPQNLSASRPQDRQFILSSKKLLLSDSGFYLCAWKGAGAGNTIYFGEGSWLTVV.

This clonotype was found many times. The rearrangement links TRBV19 to TRBJ2-6; 8 bases agree with TRBD1. J was trimmed by 4 bases and V by 3 bases; bases with no gene match: 14. From germline, CDR1 is LNHDA and CDR2 SQIVND (reference sequence). This CDR3 is 19 amino acids long. DNA of the CDR3: TGTGCCAGTAGTATTTTATTGGGCAGGGGGCTCCCCGGGGCCAACGTCCTGACTTTC. It is translated as CASSILLGRGLPGANVLTF.

V is TRBV6-2 or TRBV6-3 and J is TRBJ2-5; the match to TRBD2 covers 10 bases. With 0 bases clipped from V and 1 base from J, the junction kept 11 bases outside the gene matches. CDR1 is MNHEY and CDR2 is SVGEGT in the germline V gene. The CDR3 runs to 19 residues. CDR3 loop: CASSYSKGSLAGAQETQYF. As DNA, the CDR3 is TGTGCCAGCAGTTACTCGAAAGGTAGTCTAGCGGGAGCCCAAGAGACCCAGTACTTC.

In this sample, this clonotype turned up many times. The genes are TRBV18 and TRBJ2-7, with D perhaps TRBD1 (5 bases). The germline CDR1 and CDR2 sequences are KGHSH and LQKENI. The CDR3 has 14 residues. The V end lost 1 base, the J end lost 5 bases, and 12 bases lay between the germline ends. CDR3 in amino acids: CASSPREGVDEQYF. CDR3 nucleotide sequence: TGTGCCAGCTCACCACGGGAAGGGGTGGACGAGCAGTACTTC.

V usage is TRBV20-1 and J usage is TRBJ2-5, with 8 bases fitting TRBD1. This CDR3 region has 12 residues. Unmatched junction bases numbered 5, after V lost 6 bases and J lost 5 bases. Per the germline V gene, CDR1 is DFQATT and CDR2 is SNEGSKA (reference sequence). CDR3 region: CSAPDRAETQYF. The CDR3 DNA sequence: TGCAGTGCGCCGGACAGGGCTGAGACCCAGTACTTC.

The genes are TRBV29-1 and TRBJ1-4; D is unresolved. Between the trimmed V and J ends, which lost 6 bases and 8 bases, there was a span of 10 bases. The CDR3 sequence is 11 residues long. CDR1 and CDR2 from the germline V gene are SQVTM and ANQGSEA. The CDR3 sequence: CSVELGEKLFF. The CDR3 bases are TGCAGCGTCGAATTGGGGGAAAAACTGTTTTTT. Filled out from reference TRBV29-1 and TRBJ1-4, the complete variable domain reads SAVISQKPSRDICQRGTSLTIQCQVDSQVTMMFWYRQQPGQSLTLIATANQGSEATYESGFVIDKFPISRPNLTFSTLTVSNMSPEDSSIYLCSVELGEKLFFGSGTQLSVL.

The rearrangement links TRBV28 to TRBJ1-4; D unresolved. V was cut by 1 base and J by 8 bases, with 14 bases left in between. CDR3 length: 15 residues. Germline V gene data show CDR1 as MDHEN and CDR2 as SYDVKM. The CDR3 region has the DNA TGTGCCAGCAGTTTATTCGTAGCAGAACCCGAAAAACTGTTTTTT. Its protein is CASSLFVAEPEKLFF.

Turning to this clonotype: One base away lies a much larger clone, so this may be a sequencing read error. The V and J genes are TRBV29-1 and TRBJ1-4, with TRBD1 identical over 7 bases. Looked up from germline, CDR1 is SQVTM and CDR2 is ANQGSEA. The CDR3 covers 12 residues. V lost 7 bases, J lost 5 bases, and 4 bases stayed unmatched. The chain's CDR3 is CSGGQRNEKLFF. As DNA, the CDR3 is TGCAGCGGGGGACAGAGAAATGAAAAACTGTTTTTT.

Concerning this clonotype itself: With a much larger clone just one base away, this may be a read error. V gene TRBV7-2 combines with J gene TRBJ1-1, with D possibly matching TRBD1 (5 bases). In germline, CDR1 is SGHTA, CDR2 FQGNSA. CDR3 size: 16 residues. Trimming cost V 2 bases and J 3 bases, with 16 bases left between them. CDR3 loop: CASSLMRPSGYTEAFF. CDR3 nucleotides: TGTGCCAGCAGCTTAATGAGACCCTCAGGGTACACTGAAGCTTTCTTT.

The chain uses TRBV18 and TRBJ2-5; D possibly corresponds to TRBD1 (6 bases). Trimming cost V 5 bases and J 3 bases, with 13 bases left between them. The CDR3 runs 14 residues. CDR1 is KGHSH and CDR2 is LQKENI in the germline V gene. CDR3 nucleotides: TGTGCCAGCTCAACGGGCAACAGGGAAGAGACCCAGTACTTC. Translation gives CASSTGNREETQYF. Based on the CDR3 plus reference TRBV18 and TRBJ2-5, the full variable domain is NAGVMQNPRHLVRRRGQEARLRCSPMKGHSHVYWYRQLPEEGLKFMVYLQKENIIDESGMPKERFSAEFPKEGPSILRIQQVVRGDSAAYFCASSTGNREETQYFGPGTRLLVL.

Comment on this clonotype: A junction end diverges from the germline sequence, so it may reflect a read error. The V call is TRBV2, the J call TRBJ2-7; D is uncertain. CDR1 is SNHLY and CDR2 is FYNNEI in the germline V gene. This CDR3 is 10 amino acids long. The CDR3 DNA reads as TGTGCCAGCAGCGTAACCTCCAGAAACTTC. It is translated as CASSVTSRNF.

The rearrangement joins TRBV29-1 to TRBJ2-3; D uncertain. In germline, CDR1 is SQVTM, CDR2 ANQGSEA. The CDR3 consists of 10 residues. Trimming left V 5 bases short and J 5 bases short, with 5 bases between. CDR3 in DNA: TGCAGCGTTTTATTAGATACGCAGTATTTT. Amino acid sequence: CSVLLDTQYF.

This clonotype was counted many times. CDR3 region: CASSLVPLGQQETQYF. CDR3 DNA sequence: TGTGCCAGCAGCTTGGTCCCCTTGGGACAGCAAGAGACCCAGTACTTC. The chain has TRBV5-5 and TRBJ2-5; 7 positions agree with TRBD1. V lost 0 bases and J lost 2; bases outside the gene matches: 7. The germline V gene encodes CDR1 SGHKS and CDR2 YYEKEE (reference sequence). This CDR3 is built from 16 residues.

This sequence joins TRBV5-6 and TRBJ1-5; unclear D gene. The V end was cut by 3 bases, the J end by 10 bases, with 17 bases between. This CDR3 is 14 amino acids long. Germline CDR1 reads SGHDT; CDR2 reads YYEEEE. The CDR3 region is CASSYGWNLRPQHF. The CDR3 DNA follows: TGTGCCAGCAGCTATGGGTGGAACCTCCGTCCCCAGCATTTT. The full variable domain, completed using reference TRBV5-6 and TRBJ1-5, is DAGVTQSPTHLIKTRGQQVTLRCSPKSGHDTVSWYQQALGQGPQFIFQYYEEEERQRGNFPDRFSGHQFPNYSSELNVNALLLGDSALYLCASSYGWNLRPQHFGDGTRLSIL.

This chain joins TRBV10-3 and TRBJ2-1; 9 nucleotides match TRBD1. CDR3 length equals 13 residues. CDR1 is ENHRY, CDR2 SYGVKD, per germline. Trimming at V came to 6 bases and at J to 5 bases, leaving 2 bases not matched to a gene. CDR3 residues: CAISRDRDNEQFF. The CDR3 DNA reads TGTGCCATCAGCCGGGACAGGGACAATGAGCAGTTCTTC.

This clonotype was observed a few times. This rearrangement joins TRBV28 to TRBJ2-5; D call uncertain. Germline V gene lookup returns CDR1 MDHEN and CDR2 SYDVKM. This CDR3 region has 10 residues. V lost 7 bases and J lost 0, with 0 bases in between. As DNA, the CDR3 is TGTGCCAGCAACCAAGAGACCCAGTACTTC. Translation: CASNQETQYF.

The J gene is TRBJ1-1, the V gene TRBV6-5, with D possibly being TRBD1 (5 bases). Germline lookup yields CDR1 MNHEY and CDR2 SVGAGI. Trimming stripped 8 bases from V and 1 base from J, with 20 bases between. CDR3 size: 16 residues. DNA for the CDR3: TGTGCCAGCGGTAGTGGTGGGGCACAAAAGAACACTGAAGCTTTCTTT. It specifies CASGSGGAQKNTEAFF.

This clonotype came up a few times. J is TRBJ2-1 and V is TRBV7-9; weak D call: TRBD2 (5 bases). Trimming pared 4 bases from V and 0 bases from J, leaving 10 bases between. Germline CDR1 SEHNR, CDR2 FQNEAQ (reference sequence). This CDR3 region has 15 residues. CDR3 DNA sequence: TGTGCCAGCAGCTCGGACTTCCACTCCTACAATGAGCAGTTCTTC. It specifies CASSSDFHSYNEQFF.

This clonotype was picked up many times. This sequence joins TRBV29-1 and TRBJ1-2; 10 bases fit TRBD1. V shed 4 bases, J shed 5 bases, and the junction held 1 base outside the gene matches. Germline CDR1 and CDR2: SQVTM and ANQGSEA. The CDR3 length is 12 residues. The CDR3 DNA reads TGCAGCGTTGGGGACAGGGGTTATGGCTACACCTTC. Its translation is CSVGDRGYGYTF. Together with reference TRBV29-1 and TRBJ1-2, the CDR3 gives the full variable domain: SAVISQKPSRDICQRGTSLTIQCQVDSQVTMMFWYRQQPGQSLTLIATANQGSEATYESGFVIDKFPISRPNLTFSTLTVSNMSPEDSSIYLCSVGDRGYGYTFGSGTRLTVV.

This chain connects TRBV2 to TRBJ2-7; weak D call: TRBD2 (6 bases). With 6 bases removed from V and 6 bases from J, the gap between germline ends came to 24 bases. Germline CDR1 and CDR2: SNHLY and FYNNEI. The CDR3 runs to 16 residues. CDR3 region: CASSVTGGTRGGEQYF. In nucleotides, the CDR3 is TGTGCCAGCAGCGTCACTGGGGGGACCAGAGGAGGCGAGCAGTACTTC.

This chain joins TRBV20-1 and TRBJ2-1; 12 positions match TRBD2. V lost 3 bases and J lost 15; bases outside the gene matches: 9. Germline assignment: CDR1 DFQATT and CDR2 SNEGSKA (reference sequence). This CDR3 spans 13 amino acids. The CDR3 is CSARAASGGAVFF. CDR3 nucleotide sequence: TGCAGTGCTAGGGCGGCTAGCGGGGGGGCCGTGTTCTTC.

The sample holds a few counts of this clonotype. The V call is TRBV7-9, the J call TRBJ2-3; D not resolved. The V end was cut by 5 bases, the J end by 0 bases, with 12 bases between. Looked up from germline, CDR1 is SEHNR and CDR2 is FQNEAQ (reference sequence). CDR3 length: 15 residues. The CDR3 sequence: CASSRTDPSTDTQYF. CDR3 nucleotides: TGTGCCAGCAGCCGGACGGATCCTAGCACAGATACGCAGTATTTT.

The chain joins TRBV9 to TRBJ1-2; D not resolved. V shed 4 bases and J shed 1 base, with 8 bases lying between them. The CDR3 is 13 residues long. Germline V gives CDR1 SGDLS, CDR2 YYNGEE. The CDR3 here is CASSPNRNYGYTF. For the CDR3, the DNA is TGTGCCAGCAGCCCCAACCGTAACTATGGCTACACCTTC.

This chain joins TRBV28 and TRBJ1-2; no reliable D call. This CDR3 comprises 16 residues. V was clipped by 5 bases and J by 0 bases, with 16 bases between them. Germline CDR1 reads MDHEN; CDR2 reads SYDVKM. CDR3 region: CASSALRLRANYGYTF. For the CDR3, the DNA is TGTGCCAGCAGTGCTCTTAGGCTAAGAGCTAACTATGGCTACACCTTC.

There are a few counts of this clonotype. J is TRBJ1-2 and V is TRBV19; TRBD1 aligns across 8 bases. The ends lost 4 bases at V and 0 bases at J; junction bases unmatched: 10. The CDR3 totals 17 residues. The germline V gene has CDR1 LNHDA and CDR2 SQIVND (reference sequence). The CDR3 DNA reads TGTGCCAGTAGTACCCCAGGGGGCAACTCTGCTAACTATGGCTACACCTTC. Amino acid sequence: CASSTPGGNSANYGYTF.